A selection of T cell receptor beta chains follows, all from one sample in a study of T cells in Graves' hyperthyroidism and ophthalmopathy. MiXCR was run by TCRdb on the multiplex PCR reads, yielding one entry per CDR3 protein. The sample holds approximately 430,000 distinct CDR3 sequences, approximately 14% seen once. What was sequenced was blood. The receptor set was obtained from a woman between 18 and 29 years old with Graves' hyperthyroidism. Both conserved end residues are part of each CDR3. A D gene is named only where the DNA matches it firmly. Clone size is stated in some rows and not others, as once, few, many or a class when expanded.

size: many; length: 11; J: TRBJ1-5; D: .; V: TRBV6-1; CDR3: CASQGYEPQHF; DNA: TGTGCCAGTCAGGGGTATGAGCCCCAGCATTTT
size: many; length: 11; J: TRBJ2-1; D: .; V: TRBV5-1; CDR3: CASSSTVGQFF; DNA: TGCGCCAGCAGCTCAACAGTGGGGCAGTTCTTC
size: .; length: 13; J: TRBJ1-1; D: .; V: TRBV19; CDR3: CASIPRGLTEAFF; DNA: TGTGCCAGTATACCCAGGGGACTTACTGAAGCTTTCTTT
size: few; length: 15; J: TRBJ2-2; D: TRBD1; V: TRBV4-1; CDR3: CASRKKDRGAGELFF; DNA: TGCGCCAGCAGGAAGAAGGACAGGGGGGCCGGGGAGCTGTTTTTT
size: many; length: 14; J: TRBJ2-1; D: .; V: TRBV18; CDR3: CASSPQTGGHEQFF; DNA: TGTGCCAGCTCACCCCAGACAGGCGGTCACGAGCAGTTCTTC
size: many; length: 14; J: TRBJ1-2; D: .; V: TRBV28; CDR3: CASSFRGESYGYTF; DNA: TGTGCCAGCAGTTTCAGGGGAGAATCCTATGGCTACACCTTC
size: .; length: 9; J: TRBJ1-6; D: .; V: TRBV20-1; CDR3: CRPNSPLHF; DNA: TGCAGGCCCAACTCACCCCTCCACTTT
size: few; length: 17; J: TRBJ2-3; D: TRBD2; V: TRBV6-5; CDR3: CASSYARTGGFTDTQYF; DNA: TGTGCCAGCAGTTACGCTCGGACGGGGGGTTTCACAGATACGCAGTATTTT
size: few; length: 18; J: TRBJ2-1; D: TRBD2; V: TRBV19; CDR3: CASSIGAGGPMNLNEQFF; DNA: TGTGCCAGTAGTATCGGGGCGGGAGGGCCAATGAATCTTAATGAGCAGTTCTTC
size: many; length: 17; J: TRBJ1-6; D: TRBD1; V: TRBV6-1; CDR3: CASRHGQGSSYNSPLHF; DNA: TGTGCCAGCAGACATGGACAGGGGAGTTCGTATAATTCACCCCTCCACTTT
size: few; length: 16; J: TRBJ1-1; D: .; V: TRBV6-1; CDR3: CASSRADIIGHTEAFF; DNA: TGTGCCAGCAGCCGGGCTGACATAATTGGGCACACTGAAGCTTTCTTT
size: .; length: 14; J: TRBJ1-2; D: .; V: TRBV5-8; CDR3: CASASALLWYGYTF; DNA: TGTGCCAGCGCATCAGCCCTGCTGTGGTATGGCTACACCTTC
size: .; length: 16; J: TRBJ2-3; D: .; V: TRBV9; CDR3: CASSGETARWEDTQYF; DNA: TGTGCCAGCAGCGGGGAGACAGCCCGCTGGGAAGATACGCAGTATTTT
size: few; length: 17; J: TRBJ1-1; D: .; V: TRBV13; CDR3: CASSPGPLFSVNTEAFF; DNA: TGTGCCAGCTCCCCCGGGCCCCTGTTCTCAGTGAACACTGAAGCTTTCTTT
size: few; length: 15; J: TRBJ2-7; D: TRBD2; V: TRBV7-2; CDR3: CASSIRASGGDEQYF; DNA: TGTGCCAGCAGCATCCGGGCTAGCGGGGGCGACGAGCAGTACTTC
size: many; length: 15; J: TRBJ1-1; D: .; V: TRBV28; CDR3: CASSFNGRKNTEAFF; DNA: TGTGCCAGCAGTTTTAACGGACGGAAGAACACTGAAGCTTTCTTT
size: many; length: 13; J: TRBJ1-1; D: .; V: TRBV5-8; CDR3: CASSTLRNTEAFF; DNA: TGTGCCAGCAGCACCTTGAGGAACACTGAAGCTTTCTTT
size: few; length: 15; J: TRBJ2-7; D: .; V: TRBV4-2; CDR3: CASSQVPDWSYEQYF; DNA: TGTGCCAGCAGCCAAGTTCCCGACTGGTCCTACGAGCAGTACTTC
size: few; length: 15; J: TRBJ1-1; D: .; V: TRBV5-6; CDR3: CASSSLGKGNTEAFF; DNA: TGTGCCAGCAGCTCTCTGGGGAAGGGGAACACTGAAGCTTTCTTT
size: .; length: 13; J: TRBJ1-2; D: .; V: TRBV5-1; CDR3: CASSLEGGSGYTF; DNA: TGCGCCAGCAGCTTGGAGGGAGGAAGTGGCTACACCTTC
size: .; length: 17; J: TRBJ2-4; D: TRBD2; V: TRBV18; CDR3: CASVTATGTSGGNIQYF; DNA: TGTGCCAGCGTCACCGCCACAGGGACTAGCGGCGGAAACATTCAGTACTTC
size: many; length: 15; J: TRBJ1-1; D: .; V: TRBV12-3/TRBV12-4; CDR3: CASSPRGGGTTEAFF; DNA: TGTGCCAGCAGTCCTAGGGGGGGGGGAACGACTGAAGCTTTCTTT
size: .; length: 15; J: TRBJ1-2; D: TRBD1; V: TRBV10-3; CDR3: CAISAIAGGNYGYTF; DNA: TGTGCCATCAGTGCAATTGCAGGGGGGAACTATGGCTACACCTTC
size: few; length: 15; J: TRBJ1-2; D: .; V: TRBV19; CDR3: CASKGQGGMFYGYTF; DNA: TGTGCCAGTAAGGGCCAAGGGGGTATGTTCTATGGCTACACCTTC
size: many; length: 15; J: TRBJ2-7; D: .; V: TRBV10-3; CDR3: CAISESMVRMSEQYF; DNA: TGTGCCATCAGTGAGTCGATGGTGCGGATGTCCGAGCAGTACTTC
size: many; length: 13; J: TRBJ2-7; D: .; V: TRBV9; CDR3: CASSVEFMGEQYF; DNA: TGTGCCAGCAGCGTTGAGTTTATGGGCGAGCAGTACTTC
size: many; length: 13; J: TRBJ2-3; D: TRBD1; V: TRBV10-3; CDR3: CAISYRGTDTQYF; DNA: TGTGCCATCAGCTACAGGGGAACAGATACGCAGTATTTT
size: many; length: 15; J: TRBJ2-7; D: TRBD1; V: TRBV11-1; CDR3: CASSPDRVKGYEQYF; DNA: TGTGCCAGCAGCCCTGACAGGGTCAAAGGCTACGAGCAGTACTTC
size: many; length: 13; J: TRBJ2-7; D: .; V: TRBV18; CDR3: CASSPHETGEQYF; DNA: TGTGCCAGCTCACCGCATGAGACTGGCGAGCAGTACTTC
size: many; length: 15; J: TRBJ2-3; D: .; V: TRBV10-3; CDR3: CAISERSGGADTQYF; DNA: TGTGCCATCAGTGAACGTAGCGGTGGGGCAGATACGCAGTATTTT
size: many; length: 16; J: TRBJ1-5; D: TRBD1; V: TRBV28; CDR3: CASSSNRGYSNQPQHF; DNA: TGTGCCAGCAGTTCTAACAGGGGTTATAGCAATCAGCCCCAGCATTTT
size: .; length: 14; J: TRBJ2-6; D: .; V: TRBV20-1; CDR3: CSARRLPGANVLTF; DNA: TGCAGTGCTAGAAGGCTTCCTGGGGCCAACGTCCTGACTTTC
size: many; length: 15; J: TRBJ2-5; D: TRBD2; V: TRBV6-5; CDR3: CASSYSARGKETQYF; DNA: TGTGCCAGCAGTTACTCGGCGCGGGGGAAGGAGACCCAGTACTTC
size: .; length: 15; J: TRBJ2-2; D: .; V: TRBV25-1; CDR3: CASSDLRGATGELFF; DNA: TGTGCCAGCAGTGACTTGCGGGGAGCGACCGGGGAGCTGTTTTTT
size: many; length: 12; J: TRBJ2-7; D: .; V: TRBV3-1; CDR3: CASSQVNYEQYF; DNA: TGTGCCAGCAGCCAAGTTAACTACGAGCAGTACTTC
size: many; length: 14; J: TRBJ1-2; D: .; V: TRBV9; CDR3: CASSTRDGFYGYTF; DNA: TGTGCCAGCAGCACCCGGGACGGGTTCTATGGCTACACCTTC
size: few; length: 16; J: TRBJ2-1; D: .; V: TRBV28; CDR3: CASRPGGSRVYNEQFF; DNA: TGTGCCAGCAGACCCGGTGGGTCCCGGGTCTACAATGAGCAGTTCTTC
size: many; length: 16; J: TRBJ2-7; D: TRBD2; V: TRBV11-2; CDR3: CASSFSISGAIYEQYF; DNA: TGTGCCAGCAGCTTCAGTATTAGCGGGGCAATCTACGAGCAGTACTTC
size: many; length: 20; J: TRBJ1-1; D: .; V: TRBV5-6; CDR3: CASSTKGVHHFEIGDTEAFF; DNA: TGTGCCAGCAGCACAAAGGGGGTGCACCACTTTGAAATCGGGGACACTGAAGCTTTCTTT
size: .; length: 13; J: TRBJ1-4; D: .; V: TRBV19; CDR3: CASTEQGAEKLFF; DNA: TGTGCCAGTACGGAACAGGGTGCTGAAAAACTGTTTTTT
size: few; length: 16; J: TRBJ2-1; D: TRBD2; V: TRBV9; CDR3: CASSVDLAGGRNEQFF; DNA: TGTGCCAGCAGCGTAGATCTTGCGGGAGGGCGCAATGAGCAGTTCTTC
size: few; length: 16; J: TRBJ2-2; D: TRBD1; V: TRBV10-2; CDR3: CASSERTGSNTGELFF; DNA: TGCGCCAGCAGTGAGCGGACAGGGTCGAACACCGGGGAGCTGTTTTTT
size: many; length: 14; J: TRBJ2-3; D: .; V: TRBV20-1; CDR3: CSATPPRAADTQYF; DNA: TGCAGTGCCACTCCTCCTAGAGCGGCAGATACGCAGTATTTT
size: many; length: 13; J: TRBJ1-6; D: .; V: TRBV5-1; CDR3: CATTDSDNSPLHF; DNA: TGCGCCACGACGGACAGTGATAATTCACCCCTCCACTTT
size: many; length: 12; J: TRBJ2-7; D: .; V: TRBV20-1; CDR3: CSANPGAYEQYF; DNA: TGCAGTGCTAACCCGGGGGCCTACGAGCAGTACTTC
size: many; length: 14; J: TRBJ2-7; D: .; V: TRBV20-1; CDR3: CSARDLQFSYEQYF; DNA: TGCAGTGCTAGAGATCTTCAGTTCTCCTACGAGCAGTACTTC